These 9 T cell receptor beta chains originate from one sample sequenced in a study of blood T cells in healthy people across ages. A second roughly 6 to 11 cycle PCR used barcoded and J-beta primers. TCRdb re-analysed the 5' RACE reads in MiXCR, keeping a single row per CDR3 protein. Here the sample spans approximately 800,000 distinct CDR3 sequences, about 25% being singletons. In addition, the sample was reused for a study of T cells of mothers and their children.

Sequenced: blood. Receptors originate from a boy younger than 18 in good health.

This clonotype was seen a handful of times. The chain is built from TRBV6-2 or TRBV6-3 and TRBJ2-7; the D is unclear. V lost 5 bases and J 1 base, leaving 15 bases between the germline ends. The V gene's germline CDR1 is MNHEY and CDR2 SVGEGT. The CDR3 has 15 residues. The chain's CDR3 is CASSVVTWGSYEQYF. The CDR3 nucleotides are TGTGCCAGCAGTGTGGTAACCTGGGGATCCTACGAGCAGTACTTC.

V gene TRBV18 combines with J gene TRBJ2-1; D assignment may be TRBD1 or TRBD2 (5 bases each). The closer fit of TRBJ2-7 to the DNA end suggests the J call may be wrong. The CDR3 spans 15 residues. Germline-derived CDR1 and CDR2 are KGHSH and LQKENI. The CDR3 nucleotides read TGTGCCAGCTCACTTCTACCGGGGCCTACTTACGAGCAGTACTTC. This translates into CASSLLPGPTYEQYF.

This chain links TRBV14 with TRBJ2-5; 7 bases match TRBD1. The DNA matches TRBJ2-7 better at its end, which makes the J call doubtful. CDR3 length: 17 amino acids. CDR1 SGHDN and CDR2 FVKESK come from the germline V gene. The CDR3 reads CASSQGDRAIRPYEQYF. The CDR3 DNA reads as TGTGCCAGCAGCCAAGGAGACAGGGCCATTCGGCCCTACGAGCAGTACTTC.

V gene TRBV7-9 combines with J gene TRBJ1-4; unclear D gene. The germline CDR1 and CDR2 sequences are SEHNR and FQNEAQ (reference sequence). The CDR3 extends over 15 amino acids. The ends were cut back, 5 bases at V and 0 bases at J, with 10 bases in the middle. CDR3 nucleotides: TGTGCCAGCAGCACACCGGGAACAACTAATGAAAAACTGTTTTTT. Its protein product is CASSTPGTTNEKLFF.

The genes are TRBV27 and TRBJ1-1; D not resolved. The CDR3 extends over 13 amino acids. Germline V gives CDR1 MNHEY, CDR2 SMNVEV (reference sequence). V dropped 5 bases and J dropped 5 bases, with 12 bases sitting between them. CDR3 amino acids: CASSDRTVTEAFF. The CDR3 DNA is TGTGCCAGCAGTGACCGGACGGTGACTGAAGCTTTCTTT.

The chain employs TRBV28 and TRBJ2-5; TRBD2 agrees at 10 bases. Germline values: CDR1 MDHEN, CDR2 SYDVKM. The CDR3 contains 15 residues. The V gene end was trimmed by 6 bases and the J gene end by 1 base; junction bases not matched to a gene: 5. The CDR3 here is CASSQRGGVQETQYF. CDR3 in DNA: TGTGCCAGCAGCCAGCGGGGGGGGGTCCAAGAGACCCAGTACTTC. Looking up the rest from reference TRBV28 and TRBJ2-5 gives the full variable domain: DVKVTQSSRYLVKRTGEKVFLECVQDMDHENMFWYRQDPGLGLRLIYFSYDVKMKEKGDIPEGYSVSREKKERFSLILESASTNQTSMYLCASSQRGGVQETQYFGPGTRLLVL.

The chain has TRBV7-2 and TRBJ1-2; 12 nucleotides align to TRBD1. The V gene end was trimmed by 4 bases and the J gene end by 8 bases; junction bases not matched to a gene: 14. From germline, CDR1 is SGHTA and CDR2 FQGNSA. The length of the CDR3 is 17 residues. CDR3 DNA: TGTGCCAGCAGCTGCAACGATCCGGGACAGGGGGCGGGAGGCTACACCTTC. This gives the protein CASSCNDPGQGAGGYTF. Complete variable domain (other parts from reference TRBV7-2 and TRBJ1-2): GAGVSQSPSNKVTEKGKDVELRCDPISGHTALYWYRQSLGQGLEFLIYFQGNSAPDKSGLPSDRFSAERTGGSVSTLTIQRTQQEDSAVYLCASSCNDPGQGAGGYTFGSGTRLTVV.

This chain connects TRBV29-1 to TRBJ1-1, with D hard to call. Germline values: CDR1 SQVTM, CDR2 ANQGSEA. The CDR3 is 13 amino acids. V gave up 6 bases and J gave up 0 bases, with 11 bases separating them. The CDR3 here is CSVRGLLNTEAFF. Written as DNA, the CDR3 is TGCAGCGTGAGAGGACTGCTGAACACTGAAGCTTTCTTT.

This clonotype was counted only a few times. The chain uses TRBV4-1 and TRBJ1-4; TRBD1 agrees at 8 bases. The V and J ends lost 2 bases and 1 base, in that order; junction bases with no gene match: 9. Germline V CDR1 and CDR2: MGHRA, YSYEKL. CDR3 size: 18 residues. The CDR3 DNA is TGCGCCAGCAGCCAATCGGGGGGCAGGGGGCGAACTAATGAAAAACTGTTTTTT. This gives the protein CASSQSGGRGRTNEKLFF.